The 25 T cell receptor beta chains reported below all come from one sample, sequenced in a study of radiation and T cells in renal cell carcinoma. Time point specified: blood 2 weeks post-SBRT. The treatment: 15 Gy SBRT to primary tumor, nephrectomy 4 weeks later. Libraries were prepared by immunoSEQ multiplex PCR; TCRdb keeps only in-frame clonotypes and omits some of them. The sample lists 160,000 or so clones, roughly 87% occurring once. The input for sequencing was blood, taken from a patient whose treatment included radiotherapy and nephrectomy. The receptors shown here come from a woman aged 45-65 years with renal cell carcinoma.

This sequence joins TRBV4-3 and TRBJ1-1; 12 nucleotides align to TRBD1. CDR3 length equals 15 residues. With 3 bases clipped from V and 7 bases from J, the junction kept 6 bases outside the gene matches. Germline CDR1 is LGHNA and CDR2 is YSLEER. The CDR3 region is CASSQAGTGGLEAFF. Written as DNA, the CDR3 is TGCGCCAGCAGCCAGGCCGGGACAGGGGGCCTTGAAGCTTTCTTT.

Only one count was recorded for this clone. The V and J genes are TRBV6-5 and TRBJ1-6; no definite D call. The germline V gene has CDR1 MNHEY and CDR2 SVGAGI. The CDR3 runs 13 residues. Trimming took off 8 bases at V and 10 bases at J, with 15 bases between the two ends. CDR3 sequence reads: CASRPGFGSPLHF. The DNA for the CDR3 is TGTGCCAGCCGACCGGGTTTCGGATCACCCCTCCACTTT.

The chain couples TRBV6-5 to TRBJ1-1, with D perhaps TRBD1 (5 bases). There are 14 residues in the CDR3. V shed 0 bases and J shed 11 bases, with 16 bases lying between them. The germline V gene has CDR1 MNHEY and CDR2 SVGAGI. The CDR3 DNA sequence: TGTGCCAGCAGTTACTCGAGAGGGGACGGGTGGGCTTTCTTT. This translates into CASSYSRGDGWAFF.

CDR3 in DNA: TGTGCCAGCAGCTCACAGGGGGCGAGGGGCAACACTGAAGCTTTCTTT. Its protein product is CASSSQGARGNTEAFF. The genes are TRBV7-2 and TRBJ1-1, with TRBD1 matching over 9 bases. V was pared by 4 bases and J by 2 bases, with 8 bases of the junction left unmatched. Germline CDR1 and CDR2: SGHTA and FQGNSA. The CDR3 spans 16 residues.

The chain has TRBV14 and TRBJ1-1; 8 bases are a match to TRBD1. J gave up 4 bases and V 4 bases, and 11 bases lay outside the gene matches. The CDR3 has 16 amino acids. Germline V lookup: CDR1 SGHDN, CDR2 FVKESK. CDR3: CASSLRDRRRSTEAFF. CDR3 in DNA: TGTGCCAGCAGCCTCCGGGACAGGAGGCGAAGCACTGAAGCTTTCTTT. Combining the CDR3 with reference TRBV14 and TRBJ1-1 gives the whole variable domain EAGVTQFPSHSVIEKGQTVTLRCDPISGHDNLYWYRRVMGKEIKFLLHFVKESKQDESGMPNNRFLAERTGGTYSTLKVQPAELEDSGVYFCASSLRDRRRSTEAFFGQGTRLTVV.

This rearrangement joins TRBV6-5 to TRBJ1-6, with 7 nucleotides matching TRBD1. Germline CDR1 MNHEY, CDR2 SVGAGI. J gave up 9 bases and V 2 bases, and 4 bases lay outside the gene matches. CDR3 length: 14 residues. The CDR3 sequence is CASSYQQGGSPLHF. The CDR3 DNA follows: TGTGCCAGCAGTTACCAGCAGGGGGGTTCACCCCTCCACTTT.

The J gene is TRBJ2-1, the V gene TRBV7-2; D may be TRBD2 (5 bases). The length of the CDR3 is 14 residues. V lost 5 bases and J 2 bases, leaving 10 bases between the germline ends. Germline lookup yields CDR1 SGHTA and CDR2 FQGNSA. Here the CDR3 DNA reads TGTGCCAGCAGCATAACCGGGACCTACAATGAGCAGTTCTTC. Translating gives CASSITGTYNEQFF.

The rearrangement uses TRBV6-1 and TRBJ2-7, with D tentatively TRBD1 or TRBD2 (5 bases each). This CDR3 comprises 15 residues. CDR1 is MNHNS and CDR2 is SASEGT in the germline V gene. V lost 4 bases to trimming and J lost 3 bases, with 16 bases between them. CDR3 in amino acids: CASSANPGRLYEQYF. The CDR3 DNA sequence: TGTGCCAGCAGTGCCAATCCGGGACGGCTCTACGAGCAGTACTTC.

The chain carries TRBV5-1 and TRBJ1-6; 7 positions agree with TRBD1. CDR1 SGHRS and CDR2 YFSETQ come from the germline V gene. This CDR3 comprises 17 residues. The V segment lost 2 bases and the J segment 9 bases; nucleotides outside the gene matches: 14. CDR3 coding DNA: TGCGCCAGCAGCTTCGAACTGGGGGGGACAGAATCTTCACCCCTCCACTTT. Encoded protein: CASSFELGGTESSPLHF.

The rearrangement links TRBV2 to TRBJ2-5; D uncertain. This CDR3 has 11 residues. Trimming took off 8 bases at V and 5 bases at J, with 9 bases between the two ends. Germline V lookup: CDR1 SNHLY, CDR2 FYNNEI. The CDR3 coding sequence is TGTGCCAGCTCCTTCAGGGAGACCCAGTACTTC. Translating it yields CASSFRETQYF.

This clone is a singleton in its sample. This chain joins TRBV10-2 and TRBJ1-2, with 7 positions matching TRBD1. The germline CDR1 and CDR2 sequences are WSHSY and SAAADI. The CDR3 covers 15 residues. V dropped 2 bases and J dropped 8; count of bases not matched to a gene: 11. CDR3: CASSEIARGLEGYTF. The DNA for the CDR3 is TGCGCCAGCAGTGAGATCGCGAGGGGGCTTGAGGGCTACACCTTC.

The chain links TRBV7-8 to TRBJ2-3, with a weak D call TRBD2 (6 bases). V lost 5 bases to trimming and J lost 0 bases, with 15 bases between them. This CDR3 is built from 16 residues. Germline CDR1 is SGHVS and CDR2 is FQNEAQ. CDR3 coding DNA: TGTGCCAGCAGCCCGACCCGCGGGACTAGCACAGATACGCAGTATTTT. It translates to CASSPTRGTSTDTQYF.

The chain uses TRBV30 and TRBJ1-1; D gene uncertain. The CDR3 sequence is 12 residues long. The V end was cut by 2 bases, the J end by 0 bases, with 4 bases between. Germline CDR1 reads GTSNPN; CDR2 reads SVGIG (reference sequence). The CDR3 is CAWSPLNTEAFF. In DNA form, the CDR3 reads TGTGCCTGGAGTCCCCTGAACACTGAAGCTTTCTTT.

Here the CDR3 reads CASTVRGSNQPQHF. The CDR3 DNA sequence: TGTGCCAGTACTGTGAGGGGTAGCAATCAGCCCCAGCATTTT. This chain uses TRBV19 with TRBJ1-5; weak D call: TRBD1 (5 bases). CDR1 is LNHDA and CDR2 is SQIVND in the germline V gene (reference sequence). CDR3 length: 14 amino acids. V was shortened by 7 bases and J by 0 bases, with 10 bases between the two germline ends.

This chain uses TRBV6-5 with TRBJ2-5, with D possibly being TRBD1 (6 bases). The CDR3 length is 15 residues. V was trimmed by 7 bases and J by 1 base, leaving 16 bases between them. Germline V CDR1 and CDR2: MNHEY, SVGAGI. CDR3 sequence (DNA): TGTGCCAGCACCGAGGGTTGGGGGCTCCAAGAGACCCAGTACTTC. Its translation is CASTEGWGLQETQYF.

This chain joins TRBV9 and TRBJ1-2; 8 bases fit TRBD1. The junction had 7 bases not matched to a gene; V was cut back by 3 bases and J by 3 bases. The CDR3 totals 15 residues. The germline V gene encodes CDR1 SGDLS and CDR2 YYNGEE. CDR3 in amino acids: CASSALDRADYGYTF. In DNA, the CDR3 is TGTGCCAGCAGCGCCTTGGACAGGGCGGACTATGGCTACACCTTC. The variable domain in full, with the rest retrieved from reference TRBV9 and TRBJ1-2, is DSGVTQTPKHLITATGQRVTLRCSPRSGDLSVYWYQQSLDQGLQFLIQYYNGEERAKGNILERFSAQQFPDLHSELNLSSLELGDSALYFCASSALDRADYGYTFGSGTRLTVV.

This clone was observed once. V usage is TRBV6-1 and J usage is TRBJ1-4; D unclear. The germline V gene encodes CDR1 MNHNS and CDR2 SASEGT. The CDR3 sequence is 16 residues long. The V and J ends lost 4 bases and 6 bases respectively, with 18 bases between them. CDR3 amino acids: CASSGWTKPSDEKLFF. CDR3 coding DNA: TGTGCCAGCAGTGGCTGGACCAAACCGTCGGATGAAAAACTGTTTTTT.

The rearrangement links TRBV4-3 to TRBJ2-2; 11 bases line up with TRBD2. Germline CDR1 reads LGHNA; CDR2 reads YSLEER. The CDR3 is made up of 17 amino acids. V was pared by 4 bases and J by 5 bases, with 9 bases of the junction left unmatched. The CDR3 DNA reads as TGCGCCAGCAGCCGCCACACTAGCGGGGGAGTTACCGGGGAGCTGTTTTTT. It yields the protein CASSRHTSGGVTGELFF.

The V call is TRBV5-1, the J call TRBJ2-1; 9 bases align to TRBD1. This CDR3 is 16 amino acids long. Per germline, CDR1 SGHRS and CDR2 YFSETQ. V lost 3 bases to trimming and J lost 5 bases; unmatched junction nucleotides: 9. This chain's CDR3 is CASSSSGTGSHNEQFF. CDR3 bases: TGCGCCAGCAGCTCCTCCGGGACAGGGAGCCACAATGAGCAGTTCTTC.

The chain carries TRBV11-2 and TRBJ1-1; D call uncertain. This CDR3 has 16 residues. CDR1 and CDR2 (germline): SGHAT, FQNNGV. The V end lost 4 bases, the J end lost 0 bases, and 15 bases lay between the germline ends. The CDR3 DNA reads TGTGCCAGCAGCTCGCCCTCAAAAGGCCTGAACACTGAAGCTTTCTTT. Translated: CASSSPSKGLNTEAFF. Full variable domain (missing parts from reference TRBV11-2 and TRBJ1-1): EAGVAQSPRYKIIEKRQSVAFWCNPISGHATLYWYQQILGQGPKLLIQFQNNGVVDDSQLPKDRFSAERLKGVDSTLKIQPAKLEDSAVYLCASSSPSKGLNTEAFFGQGTRLTVV.

The CDR3 sequence is CASSRTGGPSYEQYF. CDR3 bases: TGTGCCAGCAGCCGCACAGGGGGCCCCTCCTACGAGCAGTACTTC. The chain combines TRBV27 with TRBJ2-7, with 9 positions matching TRBD1. The V gene's germline CDR1 is MNHEY and CDR2 SMNVEV (reference sequence). V lost 6 bases, J lost 0 bases, and 6 bases stayed unmatched. The CDR3 runs 15 residues.

The genes are TRBV7-6 and TRBJ1-1; possible D gene TRBD1, 6 bases. CDR1 SGHVS and CDR2 FNYEAQ come from the germline V gene. The CDR3 runs to 15 residues. The V gene lost 5 bases and the J gene lost 1 base, with 14 bases spanning the gap. The CDR3 loop reads CASSINRDTNTEAFF. The CDR3 DNA is TGTGCCAGCAGCATTAACAGGGATACGAACACTGAAGCTTTCTTT.

The CDR3 coding sequence is TGCGCCAGCAGCTTGCACGGACAGGGAAACACCATATATTTT. It is translated as CASSLHGQGNTIYF. The chain uses TRBV5-1 and TRBJ1-3; tentatively, D is TRBD1 (6 bases). Per the germline V gene, CDR1 is SGHRS and CDR2 is YFSETQ. The CDR3 spans 14 residues. The V end lost 1 base, the J end lost 4 bases, and 9 bases lay between the germline ends.

This chain joins TRBV5-1 and TRBJ2-6; D tentatively reads TRBD1 or TRBD2 (5 bases each). The germline V gene has CDR1 SGHRS and CDR2 YFSETQ. Trimming removed 3 bases from V and 0 bases from J, with 16 bases in between. The CDR3 consists of 18 residues. The CDR3 region has the DNA TGCGCCAGCAGCTCACCTCCGGGACCGCTCTCTGGGGCCAACGTCCTGACTTTC. It is translated as CASSSPPGPLSGANVLTF.

V usage is TRBV10-3 and J usage is TRBJ1-4, with 11 bases aligning to TRBD1. CDR3 length equals 16 residues. Germline CDR1 is ENHRY and CDR2 is SYGVKD. Trimming took 4 bases from V and 0 from J; bases not matched to a gene: 1. CDR3 amino acids: CAISGGQGATNEKLFF. For the CDR3, the DNA is TGTGCCATCAGTGGGGGACAGGGGGCAACTAATGAAAAACTGTTTTTT.